A selection of T cell receptor beta chains follows, all from one sample in a study of control samples from healthy donors and cancer patients. The protocol was immunoSEQ multiplex PCR, while the TCRdb copy is restricted to in-frame clones and leaves out a portion. This table holds 130,000 to 150,000 clones, around 92% found once. The sample comprised blood. These receptor sequences come from a man younger than 45 in good health. Both conserved end residues are part of each CDR3. The order of the fields is V gene, CDR3 protein.

>TRBV19
CASRPGGGVLGTDTQYF
>TRBV7-9
CASSLNGALYGYTF
>TRBV28
CASSRTLKNEKLFF
>TRBV29-1
CSVEEGNGYTF
>TRBV6-6
CASSYSWTGAGELFF
>TRBV12-3/TRBV12-4
CASRWQGRDGYTF
>TRBV7-3
CASSLGGLGYTDTQYF
>TRBV6-5
CASSVGRATYEQYF
>TRBV11-1
CASARDREAFF
>TRBV5-6
CASSTRLAGATDTQYF
>TRBV5-6
CASSFLGTVSSYEQYF
>TRBV11-2
CASSLGRYYGYTF
>TRBV15
CATSGQSVGNQPQHF
>TRBV5-1
CASSFGQGSGYTF
>TRBV6-5
CASSYPRQGRGTEAFF